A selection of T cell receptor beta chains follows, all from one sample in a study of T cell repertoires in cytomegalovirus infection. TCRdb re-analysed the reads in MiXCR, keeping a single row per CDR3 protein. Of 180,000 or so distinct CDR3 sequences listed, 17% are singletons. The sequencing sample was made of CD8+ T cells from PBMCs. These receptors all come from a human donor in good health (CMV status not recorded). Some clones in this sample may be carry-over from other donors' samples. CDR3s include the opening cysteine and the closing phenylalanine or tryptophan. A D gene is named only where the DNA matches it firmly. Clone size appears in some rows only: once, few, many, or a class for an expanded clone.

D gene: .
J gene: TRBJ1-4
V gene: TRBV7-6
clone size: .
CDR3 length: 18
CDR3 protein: CASSSAIGLGHPEEKLFF
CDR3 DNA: TGTGCCAGCAGCTCTGCCATCGGACTGGGTCACCCTGAGGAAAAACTGTTTTTT

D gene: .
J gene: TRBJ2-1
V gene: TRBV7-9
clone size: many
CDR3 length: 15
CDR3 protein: CASSLEGWAYNEQFF
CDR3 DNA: TGTGCCAGCAGCTTAGAAGGGTGGGCCTACAATGAGCAGTTCTTC

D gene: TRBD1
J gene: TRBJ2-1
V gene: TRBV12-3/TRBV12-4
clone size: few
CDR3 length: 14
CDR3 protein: CASIDRGRSGEQFF
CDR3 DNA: TGTGCCAGCATTGACAGGGGGAGATCCGGTGAGCAGTTCTTC

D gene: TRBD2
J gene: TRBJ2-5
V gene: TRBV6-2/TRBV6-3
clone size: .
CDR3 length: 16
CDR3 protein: CASRTSGSTGGETQYF
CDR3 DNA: TGTGCCAGCAGGACTTCCGGGTCCACGGGGGGAGAGACCCAGTACTTC

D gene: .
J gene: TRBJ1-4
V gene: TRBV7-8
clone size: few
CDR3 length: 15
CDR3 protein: CASSQPQGGDEKLFF
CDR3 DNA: TGTGCCAGCAGCCAACCCCAGGGTGGGGATGAAAAACTGTTTTTT

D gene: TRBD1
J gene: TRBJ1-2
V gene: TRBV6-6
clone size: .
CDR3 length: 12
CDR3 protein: CANGGGAYGYTF
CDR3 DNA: TGTGCCAACGGAGGGGGCGCGTATGGCTACACCTTC

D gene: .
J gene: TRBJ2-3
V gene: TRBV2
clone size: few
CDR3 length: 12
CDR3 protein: CAIKGGPDTQYF
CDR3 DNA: TGTGCCATCAAAGGGGGACCAGATACGCAGTATTTT

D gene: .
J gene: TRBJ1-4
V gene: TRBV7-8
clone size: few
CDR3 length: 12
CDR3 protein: CASSRFDEKLFF
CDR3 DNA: TGTGCCAGCAGCCGATTCGATGAAAAACTGTTTTTT

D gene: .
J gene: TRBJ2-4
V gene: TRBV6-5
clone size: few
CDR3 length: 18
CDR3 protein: CASSTRRDGSVAKNIQYF
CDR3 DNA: TGTGCCAGCAGTACCCGTCGGGACGGATCCGTAGCCAAAAACATTCAGTACTTC

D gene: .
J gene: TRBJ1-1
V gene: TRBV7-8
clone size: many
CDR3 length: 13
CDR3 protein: CASSLVRASEAFF
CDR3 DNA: TGTGCCAGCAGCTTAGTGAGAGCGTCTGAAGCTTTCTTT

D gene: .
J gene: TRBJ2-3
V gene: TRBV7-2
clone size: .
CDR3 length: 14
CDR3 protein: CASSLGGRSDTQYF
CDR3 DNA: TGTGCCAGCAGCTTAGGGGGACGATCAGATACGCAGTATTTT

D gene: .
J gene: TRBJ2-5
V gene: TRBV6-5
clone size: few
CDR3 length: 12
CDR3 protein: CASWTYQETQYF
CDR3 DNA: TGTGCCAGTTGGACGTACCAAGAGACCCAGTACTTC

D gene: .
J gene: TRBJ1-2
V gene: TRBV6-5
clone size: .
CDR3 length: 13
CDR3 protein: CASSYNAHLGYTF
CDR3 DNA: TGTGCCAGCAGTTACAATGCGCATCTAGGCTACACCTTC

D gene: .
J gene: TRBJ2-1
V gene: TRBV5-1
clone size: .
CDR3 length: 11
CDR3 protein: CASSLGTEQFF
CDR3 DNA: TGCGCCAGCAGCTTGGGGACTGAGCAGTTCTTC

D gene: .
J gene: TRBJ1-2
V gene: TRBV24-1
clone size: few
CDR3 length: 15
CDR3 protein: CATSDWGEAQDGYTF
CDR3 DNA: TGTGCCACCAGTGATTGGGGAGAGGCTCAGGATGGCTACACCTTC

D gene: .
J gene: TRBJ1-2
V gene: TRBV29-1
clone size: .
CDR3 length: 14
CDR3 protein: CSVLRNQQGDGYTF
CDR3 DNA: TGCAGCGTTCTTCGGAACCAACAGGGTGATGGCTACACCTTC

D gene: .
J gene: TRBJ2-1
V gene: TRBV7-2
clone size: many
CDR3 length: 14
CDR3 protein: CASSLVGGDNEQFF
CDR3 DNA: TGTGCCAGCAGCTTAGTAGGAGGGGATAATGAGCAGTTCTTC

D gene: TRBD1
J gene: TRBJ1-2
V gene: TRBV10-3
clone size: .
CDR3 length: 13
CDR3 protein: CAILKGANYGYTF
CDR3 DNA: TGTGCCATCCTCAAGGGGGCGAACTATGGCTACACCTTC

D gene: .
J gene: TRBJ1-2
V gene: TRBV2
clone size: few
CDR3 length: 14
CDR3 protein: CASSLDRMNYGYTF
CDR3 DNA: TGTGCCAGCAGTCTTGACAGGATGAACTATGGCTACACCTTC

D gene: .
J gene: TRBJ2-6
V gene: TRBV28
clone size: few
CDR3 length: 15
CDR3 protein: CASSAPDPRANVLTF
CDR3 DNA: TGTGCCAGCAGTGCCCCGGACCCCAGGGCCAACGTCCTGACTTTC

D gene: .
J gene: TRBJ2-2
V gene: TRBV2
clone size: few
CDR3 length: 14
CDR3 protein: CASFKGRDTGELFF
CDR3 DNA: TGTGCCAGCTTCAAAGGGCGAGACACCGGGGAGCTGTTTTTT

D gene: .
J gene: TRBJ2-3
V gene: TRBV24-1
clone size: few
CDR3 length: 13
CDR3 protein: CATSDLPTDTQYF
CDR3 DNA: TGTGCCACCAGTGATTTACCCACAGATACGCAGTATTTT

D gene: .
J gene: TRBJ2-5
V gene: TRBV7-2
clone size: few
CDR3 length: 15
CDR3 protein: CASSLEGRLQETQYF
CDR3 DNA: TGTGCCAGCAGCTTAGAGGGGCGGCTCCAAGAGACCCAGTACTTC

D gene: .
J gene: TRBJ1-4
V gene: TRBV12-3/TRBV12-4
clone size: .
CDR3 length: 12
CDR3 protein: CASSPRTAKLFF
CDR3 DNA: TGTGCCAGCAGTCCCCGGACAGCCAAACTGTTTTTT

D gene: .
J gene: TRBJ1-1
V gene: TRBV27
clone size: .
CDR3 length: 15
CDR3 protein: CASSLWGRMNTEAFF
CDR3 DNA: TGTGCCAGCAGTTTGTGGGGGCGAATGAACACTGAAGCTTTCTTT

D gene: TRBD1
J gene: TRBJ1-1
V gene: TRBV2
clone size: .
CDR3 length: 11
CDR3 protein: CASRDRHEAFF
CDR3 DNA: TGTGCCAGCCGGGACAGACATGAAGCTTTCTTT

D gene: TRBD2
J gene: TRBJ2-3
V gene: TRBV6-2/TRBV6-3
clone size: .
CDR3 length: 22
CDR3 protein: CASSYSLGAGASPRGDTDTQYF
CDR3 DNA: TGTGCCAGCAGTTACTCCCTTGGAGCGGGGGCCTCCCCCAGGGGAGACACAGATACGCAGTATTTT

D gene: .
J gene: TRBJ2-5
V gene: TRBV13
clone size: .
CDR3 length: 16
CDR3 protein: CASSLGLIGTQETQYF
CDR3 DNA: TGTGCCAGCAGCTTAGGCCTAATCGGGACACAAGAGACCCAGTACTTC

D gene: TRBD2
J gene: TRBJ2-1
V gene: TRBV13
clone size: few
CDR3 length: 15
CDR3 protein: CASSRGELAAYEQFF
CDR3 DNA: TGTGCCAGCAGCCGAGGGGAACTAGCGGCATATGAGCAGTTCTTC

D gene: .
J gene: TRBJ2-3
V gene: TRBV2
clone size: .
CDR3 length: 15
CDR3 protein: CASSESGYRTDTQYF
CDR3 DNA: TGTGCCAGCAGTGAATCCGGTTATCGCACAGATACGCAGTATTTT

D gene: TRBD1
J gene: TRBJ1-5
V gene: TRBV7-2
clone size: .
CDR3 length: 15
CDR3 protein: CASSLGTGTYQPQHF
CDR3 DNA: TGTGCCAGCAGCTTAGGGACAGGGACCTATCAGCCCCAGCATTTT

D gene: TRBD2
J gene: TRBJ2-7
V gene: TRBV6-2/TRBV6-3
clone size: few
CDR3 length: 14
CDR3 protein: CASSYAGVTYEQYF
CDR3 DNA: TGTGCCAGCAGTTACGCGGGGGTAACCTACGAGCAGTACTTC

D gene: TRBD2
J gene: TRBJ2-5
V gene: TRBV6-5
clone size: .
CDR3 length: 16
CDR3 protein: CASSPGGLAGGETQYF
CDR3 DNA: TGTGCCAGCAGCCCTGGGGGACTAGCGGGGGGCGAGACCCAGTACTTC

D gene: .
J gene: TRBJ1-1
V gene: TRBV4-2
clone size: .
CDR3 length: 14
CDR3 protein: CASSSGRGSSEAFF
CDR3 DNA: TGTGCCAGCAGCTCCGGTCGAGGTTCGTCTGAAGCTTTCTTT

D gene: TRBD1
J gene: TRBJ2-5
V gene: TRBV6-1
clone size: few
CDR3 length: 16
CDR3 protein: CASSDSDRTYQETQYF
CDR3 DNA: TGTGCCAGCAGTGATTCGGACAGGACTTACCAAGAGACCCAGTACTTC

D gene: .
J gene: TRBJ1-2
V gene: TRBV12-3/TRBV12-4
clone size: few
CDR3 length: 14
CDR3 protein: CASSLSRINYGYTF
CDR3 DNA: TGTGCCAGCAGTTTAAGTCGGATTAACTATGGCTACACCTTC

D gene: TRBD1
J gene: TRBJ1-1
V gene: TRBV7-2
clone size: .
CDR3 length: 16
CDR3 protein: CASSSQGGLMNTEAFF
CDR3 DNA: TGTGCCAGCAGTTCCCAGGGGGGGCTTATGAACACTGAAGCTTTCTTT

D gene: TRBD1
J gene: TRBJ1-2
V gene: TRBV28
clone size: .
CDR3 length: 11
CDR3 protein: CATWDSQGYTF
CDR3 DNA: TGTGCCACCTGGGACAGTCAGGGCTACACCTTC

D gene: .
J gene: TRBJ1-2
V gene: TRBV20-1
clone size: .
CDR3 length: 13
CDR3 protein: CSARDRRVYGYTF
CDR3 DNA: TGCAGTGCTAGAGATAGACGGGTCTATGGCTACACCTTC

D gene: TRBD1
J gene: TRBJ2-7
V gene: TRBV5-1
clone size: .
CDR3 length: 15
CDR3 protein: CASSLSGTGWYEQYF
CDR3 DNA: TGCGCCAGCAGCTTGTCCGGGACAGGGTGGTACGAGCAGTACTTC

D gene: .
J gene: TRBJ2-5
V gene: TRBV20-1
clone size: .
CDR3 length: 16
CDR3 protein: CSARDHGGWSGETQYF
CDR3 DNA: TGCAGTGCTAGAGATCACGGGGGATGGTCGGGAGAGACCCAGTACTTC

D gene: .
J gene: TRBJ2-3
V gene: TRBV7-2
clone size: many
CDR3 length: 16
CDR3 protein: CASSLSIGRSTDTQYF
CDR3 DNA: TGTGCCAGCAGCTTATCAATCGGCAGGAGCACAGATACGCAGTATTTT

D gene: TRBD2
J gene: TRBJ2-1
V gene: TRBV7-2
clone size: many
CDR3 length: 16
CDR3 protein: CASGHIAGSSYNEQFF
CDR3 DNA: TGTGCCAGCGGGCACATAGCGGGGAGCTCCTACAATGAGCAGTTCTTC

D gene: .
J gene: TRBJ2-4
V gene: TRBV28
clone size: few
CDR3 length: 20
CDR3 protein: CASSLGIGRGKIGDKNIQYF
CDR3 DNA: TGTGCCAGCAGTTTGGGTATTGGTCGGGGGAAAATTGGTGACAAAAACATTCAGTACTTC

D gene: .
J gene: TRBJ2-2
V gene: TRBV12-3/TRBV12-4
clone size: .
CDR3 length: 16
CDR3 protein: CASSLVAGINTGELFF
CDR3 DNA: TGTGCCAGCAGTTTAGTGGCAGGGATCAACACCGGGGAGCTGTTTTTT

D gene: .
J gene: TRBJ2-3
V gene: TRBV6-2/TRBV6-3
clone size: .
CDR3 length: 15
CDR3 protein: CASSYSTGFTDTQYF
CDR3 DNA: TGTGCCAGCAGTTACTCGACGGGATTCACAGATACGCAGTATTTT

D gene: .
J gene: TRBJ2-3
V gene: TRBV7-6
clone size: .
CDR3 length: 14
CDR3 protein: CASSLGGAPDTQYF
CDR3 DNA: TGTGCCAGCAGCTTAGGGGGGGCCCCAGATACGCAGTATTTT

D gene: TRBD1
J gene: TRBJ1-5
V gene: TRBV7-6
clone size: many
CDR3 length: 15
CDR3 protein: CASSHRTGLNQPQHF
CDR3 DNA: TGTGCCAGCAGCCACCGGACAGGGTTAAATCAGCCCCAGCATTTT

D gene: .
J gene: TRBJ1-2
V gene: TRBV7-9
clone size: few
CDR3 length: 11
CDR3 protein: CASSYDRSLAF
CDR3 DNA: TGTGCCAGCAGTTACGACAGGAGCCTCGCCTTC